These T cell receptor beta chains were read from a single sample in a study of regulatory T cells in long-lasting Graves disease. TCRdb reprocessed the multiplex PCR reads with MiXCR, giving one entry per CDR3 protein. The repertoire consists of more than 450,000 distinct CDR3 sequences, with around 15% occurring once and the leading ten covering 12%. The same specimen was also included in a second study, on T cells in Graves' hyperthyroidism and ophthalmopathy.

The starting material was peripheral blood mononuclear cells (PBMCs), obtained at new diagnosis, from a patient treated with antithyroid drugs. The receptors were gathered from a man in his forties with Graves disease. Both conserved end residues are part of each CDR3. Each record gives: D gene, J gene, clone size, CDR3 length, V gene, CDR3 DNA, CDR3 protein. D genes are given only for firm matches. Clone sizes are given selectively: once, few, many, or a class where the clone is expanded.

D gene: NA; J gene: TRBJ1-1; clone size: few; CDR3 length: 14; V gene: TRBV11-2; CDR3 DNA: TGTGCCAGCAGCTTAATTCGGTCCGGCACTGAAGCTTTCTTT; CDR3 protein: CASSLIRSGTEAFF
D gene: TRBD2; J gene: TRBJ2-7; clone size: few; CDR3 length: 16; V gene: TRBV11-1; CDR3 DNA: TGTGCCAGCAGCATGGGACTAGCGGGATATTCCTACGAGCAGTACTTC; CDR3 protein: CASSMGLAGYSYEQYF
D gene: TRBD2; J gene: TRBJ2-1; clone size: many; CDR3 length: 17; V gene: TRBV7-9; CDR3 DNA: TGTGCCAGCAGCTTAGCTTTCGGAGCGGGAGGTTACAATGAGCAGTTCTTC; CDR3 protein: CASSLAFGAGGYNEQFF
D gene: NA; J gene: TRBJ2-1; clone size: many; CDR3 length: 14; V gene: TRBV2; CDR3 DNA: TGTGCCAGCAGTGAAACTGGAAACTACAATGAGCAGTTCTTC; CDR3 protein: CASSETGNYNEQFF
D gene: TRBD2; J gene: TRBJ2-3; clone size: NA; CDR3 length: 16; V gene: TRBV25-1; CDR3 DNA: TGTGCCAGCAGTGAATCCGGATTAGCGGGAAGAGATACGCAGTATTTT; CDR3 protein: CASSESGLAGRDTQYF
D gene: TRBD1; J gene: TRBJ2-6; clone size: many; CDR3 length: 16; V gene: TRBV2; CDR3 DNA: TGTGCCAGCAGGGGACAGACCCGCTCTGGGGCCAACGTCCTGACTTTC; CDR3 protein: CASRGQTRSGANVLTF
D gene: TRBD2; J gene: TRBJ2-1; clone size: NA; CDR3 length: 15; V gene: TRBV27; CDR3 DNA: TGTGCCAGCAGGACCGGGACTAGGGGCTACAATGAGCAGTTCTTC; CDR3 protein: CASRTGTRGYNEQFF
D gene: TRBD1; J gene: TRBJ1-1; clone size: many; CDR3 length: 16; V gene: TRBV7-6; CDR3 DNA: TGTGCCAGCAGCGAGCAAACAGGGGGGGTAAACACTGAAGCTTTCTTT; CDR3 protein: CASSEQTGGVNTEAFF
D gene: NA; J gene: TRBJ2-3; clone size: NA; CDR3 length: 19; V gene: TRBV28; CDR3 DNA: TGTGCCAGCAGTAGCAGAAGACGGGACAAACGGTTTGTTCCAGATACGCAGTATTTT; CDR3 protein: CASSSRRRDKRFVPDTQYF
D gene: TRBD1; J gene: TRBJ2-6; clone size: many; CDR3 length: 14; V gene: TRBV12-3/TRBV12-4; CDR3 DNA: TGTGCCAGCAGAACAGGGGCTGGGGCCAACGTCCTGACTTTC; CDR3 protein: CASRTGAGANVLTF
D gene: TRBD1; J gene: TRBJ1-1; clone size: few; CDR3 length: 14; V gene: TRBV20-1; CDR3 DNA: TGCAGTGCTGGGGACAGGGGGCGAAAGGCTGAAGCTTTCTTT; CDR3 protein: CSAGDRGRKAEAFF
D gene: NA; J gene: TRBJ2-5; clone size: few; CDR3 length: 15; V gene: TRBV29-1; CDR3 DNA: TGCAGCGTTCGTAGGTCGGGAGTTATAAGAGAGACCCAGTACTTC; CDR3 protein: CSVRRSGVIRETQYF
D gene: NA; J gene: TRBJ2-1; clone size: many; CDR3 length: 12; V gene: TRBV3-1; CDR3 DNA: TGTGCCAGCAGCCAAGCCCACAGGGTTCTATGCTTC; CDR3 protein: CASSQAHRVLCF
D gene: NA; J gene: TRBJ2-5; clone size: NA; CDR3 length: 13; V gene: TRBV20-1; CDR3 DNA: TGCAGTGCTAGAAGACTGGCGGAAGAGACCCAGTACTTC; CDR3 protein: CSARRLAEETQYF
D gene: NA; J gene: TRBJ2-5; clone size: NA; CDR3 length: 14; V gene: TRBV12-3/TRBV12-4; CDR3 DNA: TGTGCCAGCAGTTTACGACAGAAGAAAGAGACCCAGTACTTC; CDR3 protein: CASSLRQKKETQYF
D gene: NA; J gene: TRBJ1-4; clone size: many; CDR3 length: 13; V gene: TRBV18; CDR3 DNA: TGTGCCAGCTCTCGGGGAATTAATGAAAAACTGTTTTTT; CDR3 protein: CASSRGINEKLFF
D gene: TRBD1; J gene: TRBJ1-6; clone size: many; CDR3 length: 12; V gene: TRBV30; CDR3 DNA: TGTGCCTCGGACAGGGAGAATTCACCCCTCCACTTT; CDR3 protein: CASDRENSPLHF
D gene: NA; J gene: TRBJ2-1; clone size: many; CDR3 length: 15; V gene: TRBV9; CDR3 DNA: TGTGCCAGCAGCGTAGCACCGACCGTGGGGGATGAGCAGTTCTTC; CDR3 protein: CASSVAPTVGDEQFF
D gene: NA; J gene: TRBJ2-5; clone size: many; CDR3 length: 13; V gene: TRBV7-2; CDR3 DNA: TGTGCCAGCAGCTTAACATACCAAGAGACCCAGTACTTC; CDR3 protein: CASSLTYQETQYF
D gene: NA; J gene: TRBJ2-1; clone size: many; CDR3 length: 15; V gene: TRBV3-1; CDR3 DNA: TGTGCCAGCAGCCAAGATCCGGCTGGCTACAATGAGCAGTTCTTC; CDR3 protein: CASSQDPAGYNEQFF
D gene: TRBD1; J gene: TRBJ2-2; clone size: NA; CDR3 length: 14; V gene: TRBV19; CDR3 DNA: TGTGCCAGTTCCCAGGGGGCGAACACCGGGGAGCTGTTTTTT; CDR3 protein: CASSQGANTGELFF
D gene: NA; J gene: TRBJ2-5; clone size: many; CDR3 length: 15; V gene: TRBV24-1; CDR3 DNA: TGTGCCACCAGATCCGGGACGGGCATACAAGAGACCCAGTACTTC; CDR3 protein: CATRSGTGIQETQYF
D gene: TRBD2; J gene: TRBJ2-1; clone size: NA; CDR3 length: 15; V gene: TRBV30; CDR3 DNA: TGTGCCTGGAGTGTCCCGGGACTAGCGGGGGGTGAGCAGTTCTTC; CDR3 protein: CAWSVPGLAGGEQFF
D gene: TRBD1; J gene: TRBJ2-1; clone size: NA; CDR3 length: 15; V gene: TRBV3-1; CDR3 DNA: TGTGCCAGCAGCCAATTTGAGGCAGGGGGCAGCGAGCAGTTCTTC; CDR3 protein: CASSQFEAGGSEQFF
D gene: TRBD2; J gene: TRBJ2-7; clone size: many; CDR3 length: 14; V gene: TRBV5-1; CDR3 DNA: TGCGCCAGCAGCTTGGAGCGGGACTCCTACGAGCAGTACTTC; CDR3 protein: CASSLERDSYEQYF
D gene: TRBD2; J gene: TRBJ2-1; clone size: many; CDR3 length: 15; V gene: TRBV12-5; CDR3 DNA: TGTGCTAGTTGGCGGGAGGAGTTCTCCCGCAATGAGCAGTTCTTC; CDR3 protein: CASWREEFSRNEQFF
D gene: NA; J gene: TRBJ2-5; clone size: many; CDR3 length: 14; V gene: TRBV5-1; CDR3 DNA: TGCGCCAGCAGCACCGGGACAATAAAGGAGACCCAGTACTTC; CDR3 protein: CASSTGTIKETQYF
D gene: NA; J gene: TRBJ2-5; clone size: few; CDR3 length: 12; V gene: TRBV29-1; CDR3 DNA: TGCAGCGTTTCAGTAGCGCCAGAGACCCAGTACTTC; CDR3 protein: CSVSVAPETQYF
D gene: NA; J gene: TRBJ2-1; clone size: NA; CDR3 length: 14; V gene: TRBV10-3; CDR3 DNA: TGTGCCATCAGTGGAGTGGGACCTAGGGTTGAGCAGTTCTTC; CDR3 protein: CAISGVGPRVEQFF
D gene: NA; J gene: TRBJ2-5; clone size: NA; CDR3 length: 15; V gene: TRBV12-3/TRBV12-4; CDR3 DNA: TGTGCCAGCAGCCCATTTCGGGGGTTCCAAGAGACCCAGTACTTC; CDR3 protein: CASSPFRGFQETQYF
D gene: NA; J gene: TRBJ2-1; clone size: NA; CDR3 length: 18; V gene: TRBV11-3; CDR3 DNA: TGTGCCAGCAGCTTTAGCGGCTCTAGGATCGTCTCCTACAATGAGCAGTTCTTC; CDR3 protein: CASSFSGSRIVSYNEQFF
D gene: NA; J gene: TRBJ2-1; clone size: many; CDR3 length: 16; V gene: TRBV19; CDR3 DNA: TGTGCCAGTAGTTTCAGGACGGGCCTCTCCTACAATGAGCAGTTCTTC; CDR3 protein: CASSFRTGLSYNEQFF
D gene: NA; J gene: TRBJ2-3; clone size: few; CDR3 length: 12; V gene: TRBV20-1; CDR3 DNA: TGCAGTGCTAGATATACTACAGATACGCAGTATTTT; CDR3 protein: CSARYTTDTQYF
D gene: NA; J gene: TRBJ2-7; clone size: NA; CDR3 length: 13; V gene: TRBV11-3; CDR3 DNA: TGTGCCAGCAGCCTCAACAGTCTCTCCGGGCAGTACTTC; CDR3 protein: CASSLNSLSGQYF
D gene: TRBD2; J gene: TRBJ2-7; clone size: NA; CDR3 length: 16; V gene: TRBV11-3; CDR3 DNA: TGTGCCAGCAGTCCCCCTTTCGGGCGGGAGACCTACGAGCAGTACTTC; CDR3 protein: CASSPPFGRETYEQYF
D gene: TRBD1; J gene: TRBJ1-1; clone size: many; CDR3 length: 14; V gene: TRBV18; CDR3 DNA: TGTGCCAGCTACCCGGGACAGGGAAACACTGAAGCTTTCTTT; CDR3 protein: CASYPGQGNTEAFF
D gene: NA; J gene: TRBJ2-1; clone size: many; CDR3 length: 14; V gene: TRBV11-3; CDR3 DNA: TGTGCCAGCAGCTTAGGGTCCGGGTCCGATGAGCAGTTCTTC; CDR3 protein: CASSLGSGSDEQFF
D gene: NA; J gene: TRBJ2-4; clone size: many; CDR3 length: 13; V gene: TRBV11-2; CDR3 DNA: TGTGCCAGCAGCTACGGGTTCAAAAACATTCAGTACTTC; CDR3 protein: CASSYGFKNIQYF
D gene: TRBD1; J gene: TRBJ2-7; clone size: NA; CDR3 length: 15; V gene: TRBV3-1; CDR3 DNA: TGTGCCAGCAGCCACCCGGGACAGGGGGGCTACGAGCAGTACTTC; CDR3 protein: CASSHPGQGGYEQYF
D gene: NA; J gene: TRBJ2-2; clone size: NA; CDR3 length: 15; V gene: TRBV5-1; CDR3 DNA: TGCGCCAGCAGCTCCCGGACTTTGAACACCGGGGAGCTGTTTTTT; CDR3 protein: CASSSRTLNTGELFF
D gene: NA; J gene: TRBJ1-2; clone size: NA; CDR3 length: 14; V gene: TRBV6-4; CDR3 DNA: TGTGCCAGCAGGAACCGAGTAGCTAACTATGGCTACACCTTC; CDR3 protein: CASRNRVANYGYTF
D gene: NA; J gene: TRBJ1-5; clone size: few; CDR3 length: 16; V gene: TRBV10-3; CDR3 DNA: TGTGCCATCGGAAATCGGGGGGCAAATAGCAATCAGCCCCAGCATTTT; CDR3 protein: CAIGNRGANSNQPQHF
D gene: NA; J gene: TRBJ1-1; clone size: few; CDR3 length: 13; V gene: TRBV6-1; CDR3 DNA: TGTGCCAGCACCTCAGGGTTTAACGCTGAAGCTTTCTTT; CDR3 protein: CASTSGFNAEAFF
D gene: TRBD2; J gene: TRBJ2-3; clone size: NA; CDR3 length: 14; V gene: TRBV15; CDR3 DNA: TGTGCCACCAGCATGCAGCGGGACGGAGATACGCAGTATTTT; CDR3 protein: CATSMQRDGDTQYF
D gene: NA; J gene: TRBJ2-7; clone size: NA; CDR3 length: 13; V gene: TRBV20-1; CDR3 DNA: TGCAGTGCTGCCGGGACTCCGAAAGGCGAGCAGTACTTC; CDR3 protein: CSAAGTPKGEQYF
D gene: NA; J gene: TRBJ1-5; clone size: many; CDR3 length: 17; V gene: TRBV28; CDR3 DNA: TGTGCCAGCAGTCCGCCTCCCTACAGGGTTTCCAATCAGCCCCAGCATTTT; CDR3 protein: CASSPPPYRVSNQPQHF
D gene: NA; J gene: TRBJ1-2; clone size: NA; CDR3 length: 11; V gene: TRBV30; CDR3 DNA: TGTGCCTGGTCTATAGTCGGTGGCTACACCTTC; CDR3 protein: CAWSIVGGYTF
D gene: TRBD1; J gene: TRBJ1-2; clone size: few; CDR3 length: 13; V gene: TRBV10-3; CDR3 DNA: TGTGCCATCAGGGGGGACAGGGACGATGGCTACACCTTC; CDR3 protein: CAIRGDRDDGYTF
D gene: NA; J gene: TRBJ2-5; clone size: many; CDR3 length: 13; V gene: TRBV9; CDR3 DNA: TGTGCCAGCAGCGTAGAAAGTGGAGAGACCCAGTACTTC; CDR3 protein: CASSVESGETQYF
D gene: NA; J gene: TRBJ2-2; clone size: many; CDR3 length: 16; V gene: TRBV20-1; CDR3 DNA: TGCAGTGCTAAGGGGGGGGACAGGACATACACCGGGGAGCTGTTTTTT; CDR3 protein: CSAKGGDRTYTGELFF
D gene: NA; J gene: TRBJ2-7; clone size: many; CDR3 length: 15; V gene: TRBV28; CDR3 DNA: TGTGCCAGCAGCTCGCCGGGACGGAGCTCCTACGAGCAGTACTTC; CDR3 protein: CASSSPGRSSYEQYF
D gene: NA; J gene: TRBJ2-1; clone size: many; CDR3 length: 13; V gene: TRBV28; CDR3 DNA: TGTGCCAGGCATTTGAGCTCCTACAATGAGCAGTTCTTC; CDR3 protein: CARHLSSYNEQFF
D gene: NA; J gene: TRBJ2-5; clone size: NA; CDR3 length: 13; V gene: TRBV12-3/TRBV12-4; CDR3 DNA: TGTGCCAGCACCGACGGGCGCCAAGAGACCCAGTACTTC; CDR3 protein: CASTDGRQETQYF
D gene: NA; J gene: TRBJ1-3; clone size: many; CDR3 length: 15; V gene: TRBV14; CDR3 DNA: TGTGCCAGCAGCCAAGTACCAATCTCTGGAAACACCATATATTTT; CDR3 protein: CASSQVPISGNTIYF
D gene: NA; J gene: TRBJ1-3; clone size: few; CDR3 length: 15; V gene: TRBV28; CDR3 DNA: TGTGCCACCCATAAGACAGGAGCTACTGGAAACACCATATATTTT; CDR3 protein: CATHKTGATGNTIYF
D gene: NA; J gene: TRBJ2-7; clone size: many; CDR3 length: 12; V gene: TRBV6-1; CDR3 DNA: TGTGCCAGCAGCCAGACAGTATACGAGCAGTACTTC; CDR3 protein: CASSQTVYEQYF
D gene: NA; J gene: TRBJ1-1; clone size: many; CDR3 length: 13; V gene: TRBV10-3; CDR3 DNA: TGTGCCGCGGCACGGGAAGGGAAAACTGAAGCTTTCTTT; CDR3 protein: CAAAREGKTEAFF
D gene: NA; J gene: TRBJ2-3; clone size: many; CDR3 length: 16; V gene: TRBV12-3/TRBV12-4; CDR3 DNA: TGTGCCAGCAACCCGAGCAGGGGTTTTCGTACAGATACGCAGTATTTT; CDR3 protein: CASNPSRGFRTDTQYF
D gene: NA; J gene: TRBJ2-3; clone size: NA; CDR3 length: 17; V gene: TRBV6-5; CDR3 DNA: TGTGCCAGCAGTTACTCAACCGGGAGACCCCCGCCGGATACGCAGTATTTT; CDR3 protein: CASSYSTGRPPPDTQYF
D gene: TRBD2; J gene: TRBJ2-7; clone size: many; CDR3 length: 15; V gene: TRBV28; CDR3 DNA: TGTGCCAGCAGCGGGACTAGCGCGATCGCCTACGAGCAGTACTTC; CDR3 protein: CASSGTSAIAYEQYF